Listed below are T cell receptor beta chains from one sample, sequenced in a study of OX40 agonist ivuxolimab in advanced cancers. Repertoires were generated with immunoSEQ multiplex PCR, while TCRdb's copy carries only in-frame clones and drops some. The sample carries 85,000 to 130,000 clones, about nine tenths recorded once. Sample: CD4+ or CD8+ T cells sorted from blood, taken in a trial of the OX40 agonist ivuxolimab. The receptors here all came from an adult with an advanced solid tumor such as melanoma, head and neck, liver or kidney cancer. CDR3s include the opening cysteine and the closing phenylalanine or tryptophan. A D gene is named only where the DNA matches it firmly. Clone size, where shown, is once, few, many, or a class for clones that have expanded.

j_call | d_call | clone_size | v_call | cdr3_nt | cdr3_aa
TRBJ2-5 | NA | NA | TRBV5-1 | TGCGCCAGCAGCCCCGGGTCAAAAGAGACCCAGTACTTC | CASSPGSKETQYF
TRBJ2-1 | NA | NA | TRBV29-1 | TGCAGCGTGGGAATCCCCCTTTCCTACAATGAGCAGTTCTTC | CSVGIPLSYNEQFF
TRBJ2-2 | NA | NA | TRBV4-1 | TGCGCCAGCAGCCCCCCCCGTCGGCAGGGGAACACCGGGGAGCTGTTTTTT | CASSPPRRQGNTGELFF
TRBJ2-3 | NA | NA | TRBV6-5 | TGTGCCAGCAAAATACAGGAAATTGGGACGCAGTATTTT | CASKIQEIGTQYF
TRBJ2-6 | NA | NA | TRBV19 | TGTGCCAGTAGTATAGAATGGGGGTATGTCAACGTCCTGACTTTC | CASSIEWGYVNVLTF
TRBJ2-1 | NA | NA | TRBV11-2 | TGTGCCAGCACCCTAGAAGCCAGGGCTTCCTACAATGAGCAGTTCTTC | CASTLEARASYNEQFF
TRBJ1-4 | NA | NA | TRBV14 | TGTGCCAGCAGCCAACGAGGAAAACTGTTTTTT | CASSQRGKLFF
TRBJ1-6 | NA | once | TRBV5-6 | TGTGCCAGCAGCTTGGAAGGAGGGGATTTTTCCCTCCACTTT | CASSLEGGDFSLHF
TRBJ2-7 | TRBD2 | NA | TRBV7-9 | TGTGCCAGCATGACTAGCGTCGGCTACGAGCAGTACTTC | CASMTSVGYEQYF
TRBJ2-2 | NA | NA | TRBV4-3 | TGCGCCAGCAGCCAGGGGACGGGGGTGACCGGGGAGCTGTTTTTT | CASSQGTGVTGELFF
TRBJ1-1 | NA | NA | TRBV9 | TGTGCCAGCAGCTGGGACGGACTAAACACTGAAGCTTTCTTT | CASSWDGLNTEAFF
TRBJ2-7 | TRBD2 | NA | TRBV19 | TGTGCCAGCACGGGGGAGGGGCACTACGAGCAGTACTTC | CASTGEGHYEQYF
TRBJ1-1 | NA | NA | TRBV5-1 | TGCGCCAGCAGCTTGTTGGACAGTAACACTGAAGCTTTCTTT | CASSLLDSNTEAFF
TRBJ1-1 | TRBD1 | NA | TRBV7-9 | TGTGCCAGCAGCTTACAGGGGGGAAACACTGAAGCTTTCTTT | CASSLQGGNTEAFF
TRBJ1-3 | NA | once | TRBV28 | TGTGCCAGCAGTCTCCTCCCTACCTCTGGAAACACCATATATTTT | CASSLLPTSGNTIYF
TRBJ1-1 | NA | NA | TRBV19 | TGTGCCAGTAGTCCCCAGACCCGGCAGGCTGAAGCTTTCTTT | CASSPQTRQAEAFF
TRBJ2-6 | NA | once | TRBV2 | TGTGCCAGCACAGTGGTCTCTGGGGCCAACGTCCTGACTTTC | CASTVVSGANVLTF
TRBJ1-4 | TRBD1 | NA | TRBV15 | TGTGCCACCAGCAGAGGGGACAGGGCAAATAATGAAAAACTGTTTTTT | CATSRGDRANNEKLFF
TRBJ1-5 | TRBD1 | NA | TRBV5-1 | TGCGCCAGCAGCTTGGCCGGGACAGGGGTCAATCAGCCCCAGCATTTT | CASSLAGTGVNQPQHF
TRBJ2-2 | NA | NA | TRBV27 | TGTGCCAGCAAAGGGGACGTCCAGCCCGGGGAGCTGTTTTTT | CASKGDVQPGELFF
TRBJ2-7 | TRBD1 | NA | TRBV9 | TGTGCCAGCAGCGTGGACCCGACAGGGGGCGTGATTCGGCAGTACTTC | CASSVDPTGGVIRQYF
TRBJ2-1 | TRBD2 | NA | TRBV28 | TGTGCCAGCAGTTCCGGACTAGCGGGGGGGATCTACAATGAGCAGTTCTTC | CASSSGLAGGIYNEQFF
TRBJ2-2 | NA | NA | TRBV30 | TGTGCCTGGAGTGTACAGGGAATAACCGGGGAGCTGTTTTTT | CAWSVQGITGELFF
TRBJ2-2 | NA | NA | TRBV9 | TGTGCCAGCAGCCCCCGGAGGGGCCTGAACACCGGGGAGCTGTTTTTT | CASSPRRGLNTGELFF
TRBJ1-2 | NA | NA | TRBV18 | TGTGCCAGCTCACAAGGGGAGGCTAACTATGGCTACACCTTC | CASSQGEANYGYTF
TRBJ1-3 | NA | NA | TRBV7-8 | TGTGCCAGCAGCTTAGTTATTGGGACGGTCTCTGGAAACACCATATATTTT | CASSLVIGTVSGNTIYF
TRBJ2-1 | NA | NA | TRBV7-6 | TGTGCCAGCAGCTCTCTCGGGGGAGTCTACAATGAGCAGTTCTTC | CASSSLGGVYNEQFF
TRBJ2-7 | TRBD2 | NA | TRBV10-1 | TGCGCCAGCAGTGAACTAGCGGGGACCTTTTGGGAGCAGTACTTC | CASSELAGTFWEQYF
TRBJ1-3 | TRBD1 | NA | TRBV6-1 | TGTGCCAGCTCAGGGGGGGGGTTCGGTGGAAACACCATATATTTT | CASSGGGFGGNTIYF
TRBJ2-3 | NA | NA | TRBV18 | TGTGCCAGCTCACCTTTAAGCACAGATACGCAGTATTTT | CASSPLSTDTQYF
TRBJ2-5 | TRBD2 | NA | TRBV7-6 | TGTGCCAGCAGTCGACTAGCGGGGACTGTGACCCAGTACTTC | CASSRLAGTVTQYF
TRBJ2-1 | NA | NA | TRBV7-7 | TGTGCTAGCAGCTCCGGCCAGGGTTCCTACAATGAGCAGTTCTTC | CASSSGQGSYNEQFF
TRBJ1-5 | NA | few | TRBV12-2 | TGTGCAAGTCGCATTCCAAGGGGTCAGCCCCAGCATTTT | CASRIPRGQPQHF
TRBJ2-7 | TRBD1 | NA | TRBV14 | TGTGCCAGCAGCCCGGTAGGGGGCTCGGGGCAGTACTTC | CASSPVGGSGQYF
TRBJ1-4 | TRBD1 | NA | TRBV7-2 | TGTGCCAGCAGCGGCGACAGGGGAAATGAAAAACTGTTTTTT | CASSGDRGNEKLFF
TRBJ2-1 | NA | NA | TRBV28 | TGTGCCAGCACCACCTCGTACAATGAGCAGTTCTTC | CASTTSYNEQFF
TRBJ1-5 | TRBD1 | once | TRBV7-3 | TGTGCCAGCAGCTCTTCCGGACAGGGGGATCAGCCCCAGCATTTT | CASSSSGQGDQPQHF
TRBJ1-2 | TRBD1 | NA | TRBV6-5 | TGTGCCAGCAGATCTAACAGGGGGAGTGGCTACACCTTC | CASRSNRGSGYTF
TRBJ1-1 | TRBD1 | NA | TRBV5-6 | TGTGCCAGCAGCATAGGGACAGGGCCCAGGGGGAATACTGAAGCTTTCTTT | CASSIGTGPRGNTEAFF
TRBJ1-1 | NA | NA | TRBV6-4 | TGTGCCAGCAGTGACTCGACGGGACGAGCTTTCTTT | CASSDSTGRAFF
TRBJ2-3 | NA | NA | TRBV6-1 | TGTGCCAGCAGTGAGACTAGATTGACAGGATTTGGTCGCGTAGATACGCAGTATTTT | CASSETRLTGFGRVDTQYF
TRBJ2-3 | NA | NA | TRBV28 | TGTGCCAGCAGTACCACGCTCCCAGATACGCAGTATTTT | CASSTTLPDTQYF
TRBJ2-5 | NA | NA | TRBV5-1 | TGCGCCAGCCGCGAAGGGTTCCAAGAGACCCAGTACTTC | CASREGFQETQYF
TRBJ1-1 | NA | NA | TRBV9 | TGTGCCAGCAGCGTAGCCTTGACCACTGAAGCTTTCTTT | CASSVALTTEAFF
TRBJ1-4 | TRBD1 | NA | TRBV28 | TGTGCCAGCAGTAGGCCGGGACAGGGAGAAAAACTGTTTTTT | CASSRPGQGEKLFF
TRBJ2-5 | TRBD1 | NA | TRBV11-2 | TGTGCCAGCAGCCCGGACAGGGGACGGGAGACCCAGTACTTC | CASSPDRGRETQYF
TRBJ1-6 | NA | once | TRBV2 | TGTGCCAGCAGCGTTGGGACGGCAAATTCACCCCTCCACTTT | CASSVGTANSPLHF
TRBJ2-6 | NA | NA | TRBV7-2 | TGTGCCAGCAGCTATAACGTTGGCTTCTCTGGGGCCAACGTCCTGACTTTC | CASSYNVGFSGANVLTF
TRBJ1-3 | TRBD1 | NA | TRBV9 | TGTGCCAGCAGCGGGGACAGGGCTGGAAACACCATATATTTT | CASSGDRAGNTIYF
TRBJ1-2 | NA | NA | TRBV6-6 | TGTGCCAGCAGTTACCCGAGGGCGCAAGGCCAGTCAGGCTACACCTTC | CASSYPRAQGQSGYTF
TRBJ2-3 | NA | NA | TRBV23-1 | TGCGCCAGCAGTCCGGACAGATCTTTTAGCACAGATACGCAGTATTTT | CASSPDRSFSTDTQYF